Listed below are T cell receptor beta chains from one sample, sequenced in a study of regulatory T cells in long-lasting Graves disease. Each CDR3 protein is one row after TCRdb ran MiXCR on the multiplex PCR reads. This table holds 560,000 or so distinct CDR3 sequences, more than 15% found once. These same records also appear under a second study, on T cells in Graves' hyperthyroidism and ophthalmopathy.

Sequenced here: peripheral blood mononuclear cells (PBMCs), sampled at new diagnosis, from a patient treated with antithyroid drugs. The receptors come from a man aged 18 to 30 with Graves disease. CDR3s include the opening cysteine and the closing phenylalanine or tryptophan. Each record gives: D gene, CDR3 length, clone size, V gene, J gene, CDR3 DNA, CDR3 protein. D genes are given only for firm matches. Clone size is given for some rows only: seen once, a few or many times, or a class if the clone is expanded.

>TRBD2|15|many|TRBV20-1|TRBJ2-1
TGCAGTGCTAGAGATCCCCTAGCGGGGGGGGACAAGCAGTTCTTC
CSARDPLAGGDKQFF
>TRBD1|15|many|TRBV10-2|TRBJ2-3
TGCGCCAGCAGTGAATGGGGGACAGTTTCAGATACGCAGTATTTT
CASSEWGTVSDTQYF
>TRBD1|16|NA|TRBV10-3|TRBJ2-5
TGTGCCGTAAGCTCCCAGGGACCGGGACAGGCAAAGACCCAGTACTTC
CAVSSQGPGQAKTQYF
>NA|13|NA|TRBV29-1|TRBJ1-1
TGCAGCGTATGGCTGGGGCTCGGCACTGAAGCTTTCTTT
CSVWLGLGTEAFF
>NA|12|few|TRBV28|TRBJ2-7
TGTGCCAGCACTTCCAGAGGCTACGAGCAGTACTTC
CASTSRGYEQYF
>NA|15|many|TRBV13|TRBJ1-1
TGTGCCAGCCTAGGGATGGGACCGAGGAACACTGAAGCTTTCTTT
CASLGMGPRNTEAFF
>NA|16|few|TRBV5-1|TRBJ1-3
TGCGCCAGCAGCTTGGTCGGGGGGCACTCTGGAAACACCATATATTTT
CASSLVGGHSGNTIYF
>NA|15|many|TRBV18|TRBJ1-1
TGTGCCAGCTCACCTTCCATGGAAATGAACACTGAAGCTTTCTTT
CASSPSMEMNTEAFF
>TRBD2|19|few|TRBV7-3|TRBJ2-1
TGTGCCAGCAGCTCCACCCGGGGACTAGCGGGAGAAGCCTACAATGAGCAGTTCTTC
CASSSTRGLAGEAYNEQFF
>TRBD2|15|few|TRBV25-1|TRBJ2-5
TGTGCCAGCAGTGTCCTAGCGGGTTTCCAAGAGACCCAGTACTTC
CASSVLAGFQETQYF
>NA|14|few|TRBV11-3|TRBJ2-1
TGTGCCAGCAGCTTAGAGAGGGGGGAGGGGGAGCAGTTCTTC
CASSLERGEGEQFF
>NA|16|NA|TRBV4-1|TRBJ1-2
TGCGCCAGCAGCCAAGTGGTATCGGACACCAACTATGGCTACACCTTC
CASSQVVSDTNYGYTF
>TRBD2|14|once|TRBV30|TRBJ2-7
TGTGCCTGGAGTAAGCGGGAGGGCTCCTACGAGCAGTACTTC
CAWSKREGSYEQYF
>TRBD2|16|NA|TRBV27|TRBJ2-5
TGTGCCAGCAGTCTTACTAGCGGGAGCCACCCAGAGACCCAGTACTTC
CASSLTSGSHPETQYF
>NA|15|NA|TRBV4-1|TRBJ1-1
TGCGCCAGCAGCCAAGAAGGGGAGATGAACACTGAAGCTTTCTTT
CASSQEGEMNTEAFF
>TRBD1|14|many|TRBV20-1|TRBJ1-5
TGCAGTGCAAGGACAGGTCTGAGCAATCAGCCCCAGCATTTT
CSARTGLSNQPQHF
>NA|14|NA|TRBV6-2/TRBV6-3|TRBJ1-4
TGTGCCAGCAGCTGTCCCACAACTAATGAAAAACTGTTTTTT
CASSCPTTNEKLFF
>NA|13|many|TRBV5-1|TRBJ2-7
TGCGCCAGCCGCCCGAGTGGGGTCTACGAGCAGTACTTC
CASRPSGVYEQYF
>TRBD2|15|many|TRBV29-1|TRBJ2-1
TGCAGCGTTGAAGATGCGGCTAGCGGAAAAAATGAGCAGTTCTTC
CSVEDAASGKNEQFF
>TRBD2|13|many|TRBV5-1|TRBJ2-1
TGCGCCAGCAGCCTGGGAACTAGCGATGAGCAGTTCTTC
CASSLGTSDEQFF
>NA|14|many|TRBV27|TRBJ1-1
TGTGCCAGCAGTCCATCACCGGGGAACACTGAAGCTTTCTTT
CASSPSPGNTEAFF
>TRBD1|14|many|TRBV2|TRBJ2-3
TGTGCCAGCAGTCAGACAGGGGGGAGCGATACGCAGTATTTT
CASSQTGGSDTQYF
>TRBD2|19|NA|TRBV19|TRBJ2-1
TGTGCCAGTAGTATGTGGGGACTAGCGGGAGGAATGGTTCGGAATGAGCAGTTCTTC
CASSMWGLAGGMVRNEQFF
>TRBD2|17|many|TRBV15|TRBJ2-2
TGTGCCACCAGCAGAGATGGGCTAGCGGAGAACACCGGGGAGCTGTTTTTT
CATSRDGLAENTGELFF
>NA|15|few|TRBV7-9|TRBJ1-3
TGTGCCAGCAGCCCCTGGAGAAGCTCTGGAAACACCATATATTTT
CASSPWRSSGNTIYF
>NA|12|NA|TRBV29-1|TRBJ2-5
TGCAGCGTTGAAGCCGGGAGAGAGACCCAGTGCTTC
CSVEAGRETQCF
>NA|14|many|TRBV3-1|TRBJ1-5
TGTGCCAGCAGCCAATACGGGGCTGATCAGCCCCAGCATTTT
CASSQYGADQPQHF
>NA|12|many|TRBV12-3/TRBV12-4|TRBJ1-1
TGTGCCAGCAGTATTATCGCCACTGAAGCTTTCTTT
CASSIIATEAFF
>TRBD2|14|many|TRBV2|TRBJ2-1
TGTGCCAGCATAGCCCGTAGGACTAGCGGGAGAGCGTTCTTC
CASIARRTSGRAFF
>TRBD2|14|few|TRBV5-1|TRBJ2-7
TGCGCCAGCAGCTTGGGGACTAGCCAGGACGAGCAGTACTTC
CASSLGTSQDEQYF
>TRBD2|15|many|TRBV7-8|TRBJ2-1
TGTGCCAGCAGTTGGGGGACTAGCTCCTACAATGAGCAGTTCTTC
CASSWGTSSYNEQFF
>NA|13|many|TRBV28|TRBJ2-1
TGTGCCAGCAGCTTAAGGGCCGACAATGAGCAGTTCTTC
CASSLRADNEQFF
>NA|13|many|TRBV20-1|TRBJ2-5
TGCAGTGCTCAGACACCCGAGGGAGAGACCCAGTACTTC
CSAQTPEGETQYF
>NA|13|NA|TRBV10-3|TRBJ1-2
TGTGCCATCAGTGGAACAGCCCGGGATGCCTACACCTTC
CAISGTARDAYTF
>NA|14|many|TRBV30|TRBJ2-5
TGTGCCTGGAGTGTGGGTCGGGGGTCAGAGACCCAGTACTTC
CAWSVGRGSETQYF
>NA|12|NA|TRBV6-2/TRBV6-3|TRBJ2-3
TGTGCCAGCAGTCCCGTGGGGAGTACGCAGTATTTT
CASSPVGSTQYF
>NA|14|few|TRBV6-1|TRBJ2-7
TGTGCCAGCAGCCTACAGGGGACTTCCTACGAGCAGTACTTC
CASSLQGTSYEQYF
>TRBD1|16|NA|TRBV29-1|TRBJ2-1
TGCAGCGCCCTAACCCAAACAGGGGAACTATACAATGAGCAGTTCTTC
CSALTQTGELYNEQFF
>NA|14|many|TRBV2|TRBJ1-4
TGTGCCAGCAGTACGGACATGAGTGAGGAAAAACTGTTTTTT
CASSTDMSEEKLFF
>NA|15|few|TRBV7-9|TRBJ2-1
TGTGCCAGCAGCCCCAGGGGAGGTGTTGTATATGAGCAGTTCTTC
CASSPRGGVVYEQFF
>NA|14|NA|TRBV29-1|TRBJ2-3
TGCAGCGTTGACATCGGGGAGGACCGGGGTACGCAGTATTTT
CSVDIGEDRGTQYF
>NA|15|few|TRBV9|TRBJ2-7
TGTGCCAGCAGCCCCAATCCTAGCACCCTATACGAGCAGTACTTC
CASSPNPSTLYEQYF
>TRBD1|17|few|TRBV9|TRBJ1-2
TGCGCCAGCAGCACAGACAGGGGGACAGGGGTTAACTATGGCTACACCTTC
CASSTDRGTGVNYGYTF
>TRBD2|14|many|TRBV3-1|TRBJ2-7
TGTGCCAGCAGTCAGACTAGCGCTCCCTACGAGCAGTACTTC
CASSQTSAPYEQYF
>NA|18|many|TRBV27|TRBJ2-3
TGTGCCAGCAGTTCGGACGTCCCAGCGAGAACGCTTCGCTATACGCAGTATTTT
CASSSDVPARTLRYTQYF